Described below is a single T cell receptor beta chain sequence and its context. Its cognate antigen is unknown. This sample was included in a study of cytomegalovirus exposure and HLA in healthy donors. Overall study context: Later, an analysis reported that the 110 or so validation repertoires had used the same platform as the roughly 680 first-cohort repertoires. Findings and caveats of the study: The tendency of first-cohort TCR clusters to co-occur in the roughly 120 validation repertoires was the finding of a later analysis.

The donors were members of the roughly 120-subject validation cohort (separate from the roughly 660-subject first cohort). This CDR3 is 15 amino acids long. Trimming stripped 6 bases from V and 8 bases from J, with 20 bases between. Looked up from germline, CDR1 is SNHLY and CDR2 is FYNNEI. Method: immunoSEQ multiplex PCR; TCRdb's copy keeps in-frame clones and lacks some. The sample lists 45,000 to 65,000 clones; 89% were seen once. The TCR was taken from a woman between 18 and 29 years old in good health and CMV-seronegative. What was sequenced was PBMCs. This chain uses TRBV2 with TRBJ2-4, with a possible D match to TRBD2 (7 bases). The CDR3 region has the DNA TGTGCCAGCAGACCCGGGGGCGGGAGCGGGGACATTCAGTACTTC. As protein: CASRPGGGSGDIQYF.